Sequencing of this T cell receptor beta chain was carried out in a study of blood T cell repertoires in COVID-19. Study background: Sites in the United States, Italy and Spain provided acute and convalescent COVID-19 samples.

The V gene's germline CDR1 is SGHRS and CDR2 YFSETQ. The ends lost 4 bases at V and 5 bases at J; junction bases unmatched: 8. This CDR3 comprises 14 residues. Per the original data handling: From reference gene primer amplification, estimates of nucleated cell counts were derived. Method: immunoSEQ multiplex PCR; TCRdb's copy keeps in-frame clones and lacks some. The V and J calls and the clone size are those of that table, but D and trimming were determined from the DNA. The sample holds over 25,000 clones, around 81% seen once. This chain connects TRBV5-1 to TRBJ1-1; 7 bases agree with TRBD1. Sequencing was performed on peripheral blood. This receptor was obtained from a man between 65 and 85 years old with acute or convalescent COVID-19. The CDR3 sequence: CASSDQTGSTEAFF. CDR3 nucleotide sequence: TGCGCCAGCAGCGACCAGACAGGGAGTACTGAAGCTTTCTTT.